This record looks at one T cell receptor (beta chain) sequence and its context. This clone was counted between two and nine times. The antigen this receptor binds is unknown. Base-call qualities are not available, and no considerably larger clone is one nucleotide away. To sequence the TCRbeta CDR3 region, genomic DNA was isolated from the sorted cells. The immunoSEQ Assay was used to sequence the TCRbeta CDR3 regions. The source is immuneACCESS, and TCRdb retained only in-frame sequences with V and J called. Part of the clones is not carried over; for the studies checked, unresolved V genes explain less than half of this, and the remainder is unexplained. A total of some 80,000 clones appear in this sample, about nine tenths of them only once. The top ten clonotypes cover about 0.63% of the sample. Via the germline V gene, CDR1 is MNHEY and CDR2 SVGAGI. V is reduced by 6 bases and J by 0 bases, leaving a spacing of 13 bases between them. Counted from cysteine to phenylalanine, this CDR3 has 15 amino acids. Kept here is only the CDR3 DNA, which spans 45 bases and is read in frame from base 1.

The entry originates in a study of OX40 agonist ivuxolimab in advanced cancers. Turning to the overall study: Ivuxolimab was an agonistic, fully human IgG2 monoclonal antibody directed against OX40 (CD134), a costimulatory receptor. Intravenous ivuxolimab was administered to patients every 2 weeks at six dose levels: 0.01, 0.1, 0.3, 1.5, 3 and 10 mg/kg. Among the roughly 52 dose-escalation patients, about 19 had hepatocellular carcinoma, roughly 15 melanoma, 9 renal cell carcinoma and 9 head and neck cancer. The dose-escalation cohort was about 87% male with a mean age of about 54 years, ranging from about 23 to 85. Prior anti-PD-1, anti-PD-L1 or anti-CTLA-4 therapy was permitted, and checkpoint inhibitors had been received by around 40% of dose-escalation patients. Partial responses occurred in three dose-escalation patients: two with cutaneous melanoma and one with hepatocellular carcinoma. The purpose of peripheral TCRbeta sequencing was to test whether ivuxolimab changed TCR sequence diversity and led to clonal T-cell expansion. The paper describes the monotherapy dose-escalation part (N = 52 patients) of the phase I trial of ivuxolimab.

Beyond this particular receptor, the publication reports: In the 0.1-3.0 mg/kg groups, partial responders had among the lowest normalized peripheral clonal expansion, particularly in CD8+ T cells. At doses of 0.1 to 3.0 mg/kg, clonal expansion of both CD4+ and CD8+ T cells in blood was seen between baseline and week 6. Low levels of normalized T-cell clonal expansion were also shown by some nonresponding patients. Which antigens the clonally expanded peripheral T cells were specific for was not determined. On average, CD8+ T cells showed more expanded clones than CD4+ T cells after ivuxolimab.

The trial excluded patients who had a history of autoimmune disease or who were on systemic immunosuppression. Peripheral blood for TCR sequencing was collected from all dose cohorts at baseline, on cycle 4 day 1, and on cycle 7 day 1. The samples were taken from a phase I, first-in-human, multicenter, open-label dose-escalation trial of ivuxolimab. Adults with locally advanced or metastatic melanoma, renal cell, hepatocellular, or head and neck squamous cell carcinoma were enrolled in the trial. Before TCR sequencing, CD4+ and CD8+ T cells were separately sorted from peripheral blood. The clonotype was recovered from an adult with an advanced solid tumor such as melanoma, head and neck, liver or kidney cancer. The chain employs TRBV6-5 and TRBJ2-3, with TRBD2 tentatively as D gene (5 bases match). Sequenced material: CD4+ or CD8+ T cells sorted from blood, taken in a trial of the OX40 agonist ivuxolimab. Read as DNA, the sequence is TGTGCCAGCAGCCCGAAATGGACTAGCACAGATACGCAGTATTTT. This yields the protein CASSPKWTSTDTQYF.